This TCR beta chain was profiled in a study of blood T cells in healthy people across ages. V lost 5 bases and J lost 2; bases outside the gene matches: 4. In germline, CDR1 is DFQATT, CDR2 SNEGSKA (reference sequence). The CDR3 covers 13 residues. Using a J-beta primer mix together with a sample-barcoded 5' primer, a second PCR was run for roughly 6 to 12 cycles. TCRdb analysed the 5' RACE reads with MiXCR anew, one entry per CDR3 protein. The data contain about 780,000 distinct CDR3 sequences, about 46% of them singletons. This clonotype was seen a handful of times. The source material was blood. The genes are TRBV20-1 and TRBJ2-7; 9 nucleotides align to TRBD2. The clonotype originates from an elderly man in good health. The CDR3 loop is CSALAGRAYEQYF. The CDR3 DNA reads as TGCAGTGCTCTAGCGGGAAGGGCCTACGAGCAGTACTTC.